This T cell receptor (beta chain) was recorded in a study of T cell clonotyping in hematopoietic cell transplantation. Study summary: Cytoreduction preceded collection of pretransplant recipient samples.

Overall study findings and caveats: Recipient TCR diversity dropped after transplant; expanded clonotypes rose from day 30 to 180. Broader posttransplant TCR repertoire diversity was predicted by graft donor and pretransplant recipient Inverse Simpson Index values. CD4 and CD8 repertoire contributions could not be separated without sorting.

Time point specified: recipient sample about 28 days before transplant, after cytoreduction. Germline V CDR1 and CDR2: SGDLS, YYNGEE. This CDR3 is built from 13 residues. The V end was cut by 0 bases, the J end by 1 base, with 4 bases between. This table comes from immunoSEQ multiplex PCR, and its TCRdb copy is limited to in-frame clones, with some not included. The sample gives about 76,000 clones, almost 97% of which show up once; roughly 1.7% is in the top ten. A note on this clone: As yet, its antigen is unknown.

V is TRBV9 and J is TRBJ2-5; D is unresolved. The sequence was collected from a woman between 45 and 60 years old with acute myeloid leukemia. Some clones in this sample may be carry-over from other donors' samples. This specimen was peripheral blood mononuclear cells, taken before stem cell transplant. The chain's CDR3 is CASSVDPQETQYF. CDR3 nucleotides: TGTGCCAGCAGCGTAGATCCCCAAGAGACCCAGTACTTC.